These 27 T cell receptor beta chains originate from one sample sequenced in a study of CD8 T cells in Susac syndrome. RNA amounts of about 0.45 to 1 ug underwent reverse transcription with random hexamers. TCRdb re-called the immunoSEQ multiplex PCR reads through MiXCR, storing one row per CDR3 protein. The sample records 130,000 to 150,000 distinct CDR3 sequences, 94% being singletons. Sequencing was performed on CD8+ T cells from PBMCs. The receptors come from a human donor in good health.

The genes are TRBV4-1 and TRBJ2-4, with D possibly matching TRBD1 (6 bases). The V and J ends lost 0 bases and 0 bases respectively, with 15 bases between them. This CDR3 is 18 amino acids long. The V gene's germline CDR1 is MGHRA and CDR2 YSYEKL. The CDR3 protein is CASSQDQGQGLAKNIQYF. The CDR3 DNA reads as TGCGCCAGCAGCCAAGATCAGGGTCAGGGGTTAGCCAAAAACATTCAGTACTTC.

The V and J genes are TRBV3-1 and TRBJ2-7, with 13 bases lining up with TRBD2. This CDR3 region has 16 residues. Germline trimming cut 3 bases from V and 4 bases from J; bases unmatched to any gene: 6. CDR1 is LGHDT, CDR2 YNNKEL, per germline (reference sequence). For the CDR3, the DNA is TGTGCCAGCAGCCAGCGGGGACTAGCGGGATCTTACGAGCAGTACTTC. Translating it yields CASSQRGLAGSYEQYF.

This chain connects TRBV13 to TRBJ2-3; D is perhaps TRBD1 or TRBD2 (5 bases each). With 4 bases removed from V and 4 bases from J, the gap between germline ends came to 18 bases. Per the germline V gene, CDR1 is PRHDT and CDR2 is FYEKMQ (reference sequence). This CDR3 spans 16 amino acids. The CDR3 region is CASSSGTQIVPDTQYF. The CDR3 DNA follows: TGTGCCAGCAGCTCGGGGACCCAAATTGTCCCAGATACGCAGTATTTT.

The chain joins TRBV29-1 to TRBJ2-7; D may be TRBD1 (6 bases). Germline CDR1 and CDR2: SQVTM and ANQGSEA. The CDR3 extends over 13 amino acids. V lost 4 bases and J lost 4, with 14 bases in between. CDR3 sequence (DNA): TGCAGCGTTGTCCAACCGGGACAATACGAGCAGTACTTC. Translation: CSVVQPGQYEQYF.

V usage is TRBV29-1 and J usage is TRBJ2-1; D may correspond to TRBD1 or TRBD2 (6 bases each). The CDR3 totals 12 residues. Trimming took 5 bases from V and 4 from J, leaving 9 bases between them. The germline V gene has CDR1 SQVTM and CDR2 ANQGSEA. As DNA, the CDR3 is TGCAGCGTTTGGGGGGCTTACAATGAGCAGTTCTTC. This codes for CSVWGAYNEQFF.

The chain links TRBV30 to TRBJ2-1; 7 bases are shared with TRBD2. The length of the CDR3 is 14 residues. J lost 5 bases, V lost 1 base, and 5 bases had no gene match. CDR1 GTSNPN and CDR2 SVGIG come from the germline V gene (reference sequence). CDR3 coding DNA: TGTGCCTGGAGTGACGGGACTACAAACAATGAGCAGTTCTTC. It codes for CAWSDGTTNNEQFF.

The genes are TRBV5-6 and TRBJ2-3, with D perhaps being TRBD1 or TRBD2 (5 bases each). The ends were cut back, 3 bases at V and 4 bases at J, with 12 bases in the middle. The CDR3 spans 14 residues. Germline CDR1 and CDR2: SGHDT and YYEEEE. CDR3: CASSYPGPADTQYF. The CDR3 DNA is TGTGCCAGCAGCTATCCGGGACCAGCAGATACGCAGTATTTT.

V gene TRBV7-9 combines with J gene TRBJ2-7; 9 positions match TRBD2. The CDR3 is 15 amino acids. V was pared by 1 base and J by 3 bases, with 4 bases of the junction left unmatched. Germline assignment: CDR1 SEHNR and CDR2 FQNEAQ (reference sequence). DNA of the CDR3: TGTGCCAGCAGCTTAGAACCTAGCGGGGACTACGAGCAGTACTTC. The encoded protein is CASSLEPSGDYEQYF.

V is TRBV20-1 and J is TRBJ2-1, with D perhaps TRBD2 (5 bases). With 0 bases removed from V and 9 bases from J, the gap between germline ends came to 12 bases. Germline CDR1 and CDR2: DFQATT and SNEGSKA (reference sequence). CDR3 length equals 13 residues. CDR3 sequence (DNA): TGCAGTGCTAGAGATCCTAGCCGGTCTGAGCAGTTCTTC. Encoded protein: CSARDPSRSEQFF.

V usage is TRBV4-3 and J usage is TRBJ2-2, with 11 bases identical to TRBD2. Per the germline V gene, CDR1 is LGHNA and CDR2 is YSLEER. With 0 bases clipped from V and 9 bases from J, the junction kept 9 bases outside the gene matches. The CDR3 is 17 residues long. CDR3 sequence (DNA): TGCGCCAGCAGCCAAGAAAGGTCTAGCGGGAGGACCTGGGAGCTGTTTTTT. Translation: CASSQERSSGRTWELFF.

The rearrangement uses TRBV7-2 and TRBJ2-3; 11 bases agree with TRBD2. CDR1 is SGHTA, CDR2 FQGNSA, per germline. J gave up 6 bases and V 3 bases, and 2 bases lay outside the gene matches. CDR3 length: 14 residues. CDR3 amino acids: CASSFSGRGDTQYF. The DNA of the CDR3 is TGTGCCAGCAGCTTTAGCGGGAGGGGGGATACGCAGTATTTT.

The chain has TRBV13 and TRBJ2-1; D uncertain. Germline-derived CDR1 and CDR2 are PRHDT and FYEKMQ (reference sequence). V was clipped by 0 bases and J by 10 bases, with 10 bases between them. The CDR3 runs 13 residues. The DNA for the CDR3 is TGTGCCAGCAGCTTAGGAGGGTCGCGGGAGCAGTTCTTC. Amino acid sequence: CASSLGGSREQFF.

The rearrangement uses TRBV29-1 and TRBJ1-1; D might be TRBD1 (5 bases). V shed 1 base and J shed 1 base, with 16 bases lying between them. This CDR3 region has 16 residues. From germline, CDR1 is SQVTM and CDR2 ANQGSEA. The CDR3 region is CSVEGLIRVPNTEAFF. For the CDR3, the DNA is TGCAGCGTTGAAGGTCTGATCAGGGTACCGAACACTGAAGCTTTCTTT.

The V and J genes are TRBV7-9 and TRBJ1-1; D gene uncertain. V was shortened by 6 bases and J by 0 bases, with 5 bases between the two germline ends. This CDR3 spans 12 amino acids. Germline values: CDR1 SEHNR, CDR2 FQNEAQ (reference sequence). CDR3: CASSNMNTEAFF. CDR3 nucleotide sequence: TGTGCCAGCAGTAACATGAACACTGAAGCTTTCTTT.

This rearrangement joins TRBV12-5 to TRBJ2-5; D possibly corresponds to TRBD2 (5 bases). The CDR3 length is 15 residues. The germline V gene has CDR1 LGHNT and CDR2 FRNRAP. V lost 0 bases and J lost 2, with 10 bases in between. For the CDR3, the DNA is TGTGCTAGTGGTTTGGTACGGAGCGGACAAGAGACCCAGTACTTC. Protein: CASGLVRSGQETQYF.

CDR3 in DNA: TGTGCCTGGAGTCTCACCCGACTAGCGGACTACAATGAGCAGTTCTTC. Translation: CAWSLTRLADYNEQFF. V usage is TRBV30 and J usage is TRBJ2-1; TRBD2 matches 9 bases. Looked up from germline, CDR1 is GTSNPN and CDR2 is SVGIG (reference sequence). With 2 bases clipped from V and 3 bases from J, the junction kept 8 bases outside the gene matches. The CDR3 spans 16 residues.

This rearrangement joins TRBV27 to TRBJ2-1; 7 bases are shared with TRBD2. CDR1 MNHEY and CDR2 SMNVEV come from the germline V gene (reference sequence). Losses at the gene ends were 5 bases for V and 5 bases for J; bases not matched to a gene: 9. The CDR3 loop spans 15 amino acids. The CDR3 DNA sequence: TGTGCCAGCAGTACGTGGGAGGGATTGAACAATGAGCAGTTCTTC. Protein: CASSTWEGLNNEQFF.

This chain links TRBV20-1 with TRBJ2-7; D is perhaps TRBD2 (6 bases). The CDR3 has 13 amino acids. Germline loops: CDR1 DFQATT, CDR2 SNEGSKA (reference sequence). The V and J ends lost 5 bases and 0 bases respectively, with 11 bases between them. Here the CDR3 DNA reads TGCAGTGCTCTCGACGGGAGCTCCTACGAGCAGTACTTC. Translated, it gives CSALDGSSYEQYF.

The rearrangement joins TRBV7-2 to TRBJ2-2; 12 positions agree with TRBD2. V lost 4 bases and J lost 5; bases outside the gene matches: 8. The CDR3 is 17 amino acids. Germline assignment: CDR1 SGHTA and CDR2 FQGNSA. The CDR3 DNA sequence: TGTGCCAGCAGCTCGACTAGCGGGAGACTCTGGACCGGGGAGCTGTTTTTT. Amino acids: CASSSTSGRLWTGELFF.

The chain uses TRBV7-3 and TRBJ1-1, with D unresolved. This CDR3 has 13 amino acids. The V and J ends lost 5 bases and 5 bases respectively, with 12 bases between them. Germline CDR1 SGHTA, CDR2 FQGTGA. This CDR3 is CASSPLAGTEAFF. DNA of the CDR3: TGTGCCAGCAGCCCATTGGCCGGAACTGAAGCTTTCTTT.

V and J are TRBV7-9 and TRBJ2-1; D possibly matches TRBD1 or TRBD2 (6 bases each). CDR1 is SEHNR, CDR2 FQNEAQ, per germline (reference sequence). V was clipped by 6 bases and J by 6 bases, with 21 bases between them. CDR3 length: 16 amino acids. CDR3 nucleotides: TGTGCCAGCAGTACTAACGGGGGCGCCGTGGGCAATGAGCAGTTCTTC. Its translation is CASSTNGGAVGNEQFF.

The count of this clonotype is one. The V call is TRBV6-2 or TRBV6-3, the J call TRBJ2-2, with unresolved D. The ends were cut back, 8 bases at V and 4 bases at J, with 17 bases in the middle. The CDR3 totals 15 residues. Germline CDR1 and CDR2: MNHEY and SVGEGT. This CDR3 reads CASFGMERRTGELFF. The CDR3 DNA follows: TGTGCCAGCTTTGGGATGGAGCGCCGCACCGGGGAGCTGTTTTTT.

The CDR3 here is CSVEEGVGANVLTF. The CDR3 bases are TGCAGCGTTGAAGAGGGGGTTGGGGCCAACGTCCTGACTTTC. V gene TRBV29-1 combines with J gene TRBJ2-6, with D perhaps TRBD1 or TRBD2 (5 bases each). V was shortened by 0 bases and J by 3 bases, with 6 bases between the two germline ends. This CDR3 comprises 14 residues. The germline V gene has CDR1 SQVTM and CDR2 ANQGSEA. Drawing the rest from reference TRBV29-1 and TRBJ2-6, the complete variable domain is SAVISQKPSRDICQRGTSLTIQCQVDSQVTMMFWYRQQPGQSLTLIATANQGSEATYESGFVIDKFPISRPNLTFSTLTVSNMSPEDSSIYLCSVEEGVGANVLTFGAGSRLTVL.

This chain links TRBV12-3 or TRBV12-4 with TRBJ2-2; D not certain. This CDR3 is 14 amino acids long. The V end was cut by 0 bases, the J end by 4 bases, with 6 bases between. The CDR3 loop is CASSLALLTGELFF. For the CDR3, the DNA is TGTGCCAGCAGTTTAGCACTCCTCACCGGGGAGCTGTTTTTT.

This chain's CDR3 is CASSYTSDSYEQYF. The DNA of the CDR3 is TGTGCCAGCAGCTACACTAGCGACTCCTACGAGCAGTACTTC. The chain is built from TRBV13 and TRBJ2-7, with 7 nucleotides matching TRBD2. Trimming took 4 bases from V and 0 from J; bases not matched to a gene: 3. This CDR3 contains 14 residues. CDR1 PRHDT and CDR2 FYEKMQ come from the germline V gene (reference sequence).

The J gene is TRBJ2-5, the V gene TRBV4-3, with 8 bases aligning to TRBD2. CDR3 size: 16 residues. In germline, CDR1 is LGHNA, CDR2 YSLEER. V dropped 0 bases and J dropped 1; count of bases not matched to a gene: 4. CDR3 in DNA: TGCGCCAGCAGCCAAGAAGCACTAGCGGTCCAAGAGACCCAGTACTTC. Its translation is CASSQEALAVQETQYF.

The rearrangement joins TRBV14 to TRBJ2-7, with 9 bases fitting TRBD2. Germline V gene data show CDR1 as SGHDN and CDR2 as FVKESK. Trimming removed 1 base from V and 5 bases from J; junction bases left unmatched: 6. The CDR3 consists of 15 residues. Here the CDR3 reads CASSQAIAGANEQYF. The CDR3 coding sequence is TGTGCCAGCAGCCAAGCTATAGCGGGAGCAAACGAGCAGTACTTC.